This T cell receptor (beta chain) originates from a study of cytomegalovirus exposure and HLA in healthy donors. From germline, CDR1 is MNHEY and CDR2 SVGAGI. The CDR3 is made up of 15 amino acids. Trimming took 3 bases from V and 2 from J, leaving 13 bases between them. Researchers ran the PCR with 60 Vbeta and 13 Jbeta primers. Authors' processing steps: Later work found roughly 80 million unique TCR beta chains, with 9.5 million to 12 million shared. Sequenced by immunoSEQ multiplex PCR; TCRdb stores in-frame clones only, minus some. The V and J calls and clone size were taken over from that table, and D and trimming were inferred from the DNA. The table has roughly 160,000 clones, approximately 82% seen once.

Sequencing was done on a sample of PBMCs. This sequence originates from a male donor in good health and CMV-seropositive. This chain uses TRBV6-5 with TRBJ1-1; D gene unclear. The CDR3 loop is CASSYMSGLNTEAFF. The CDR3 DNA is TGTGCCAGCAGTTATATGAGCGGGCTCAACACTGAAGCTTTCTTT.